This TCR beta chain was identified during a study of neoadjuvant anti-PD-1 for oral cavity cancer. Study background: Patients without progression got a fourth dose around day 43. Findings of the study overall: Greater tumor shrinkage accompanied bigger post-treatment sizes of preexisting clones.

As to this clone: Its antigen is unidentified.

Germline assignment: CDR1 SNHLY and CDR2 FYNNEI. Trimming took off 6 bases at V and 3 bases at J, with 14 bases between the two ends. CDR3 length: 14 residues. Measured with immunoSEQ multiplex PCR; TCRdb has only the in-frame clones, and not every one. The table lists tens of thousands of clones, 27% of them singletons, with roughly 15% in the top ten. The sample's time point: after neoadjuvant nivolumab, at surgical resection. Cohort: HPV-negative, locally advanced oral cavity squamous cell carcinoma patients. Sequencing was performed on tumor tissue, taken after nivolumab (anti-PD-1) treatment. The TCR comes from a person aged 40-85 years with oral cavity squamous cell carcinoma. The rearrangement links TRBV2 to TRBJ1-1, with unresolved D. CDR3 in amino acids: CASRTSGSYTEAFF. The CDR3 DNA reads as TGTGCCAGCAGGACCAGCGGGAGCTACACTGAAGCTTTCTTT.